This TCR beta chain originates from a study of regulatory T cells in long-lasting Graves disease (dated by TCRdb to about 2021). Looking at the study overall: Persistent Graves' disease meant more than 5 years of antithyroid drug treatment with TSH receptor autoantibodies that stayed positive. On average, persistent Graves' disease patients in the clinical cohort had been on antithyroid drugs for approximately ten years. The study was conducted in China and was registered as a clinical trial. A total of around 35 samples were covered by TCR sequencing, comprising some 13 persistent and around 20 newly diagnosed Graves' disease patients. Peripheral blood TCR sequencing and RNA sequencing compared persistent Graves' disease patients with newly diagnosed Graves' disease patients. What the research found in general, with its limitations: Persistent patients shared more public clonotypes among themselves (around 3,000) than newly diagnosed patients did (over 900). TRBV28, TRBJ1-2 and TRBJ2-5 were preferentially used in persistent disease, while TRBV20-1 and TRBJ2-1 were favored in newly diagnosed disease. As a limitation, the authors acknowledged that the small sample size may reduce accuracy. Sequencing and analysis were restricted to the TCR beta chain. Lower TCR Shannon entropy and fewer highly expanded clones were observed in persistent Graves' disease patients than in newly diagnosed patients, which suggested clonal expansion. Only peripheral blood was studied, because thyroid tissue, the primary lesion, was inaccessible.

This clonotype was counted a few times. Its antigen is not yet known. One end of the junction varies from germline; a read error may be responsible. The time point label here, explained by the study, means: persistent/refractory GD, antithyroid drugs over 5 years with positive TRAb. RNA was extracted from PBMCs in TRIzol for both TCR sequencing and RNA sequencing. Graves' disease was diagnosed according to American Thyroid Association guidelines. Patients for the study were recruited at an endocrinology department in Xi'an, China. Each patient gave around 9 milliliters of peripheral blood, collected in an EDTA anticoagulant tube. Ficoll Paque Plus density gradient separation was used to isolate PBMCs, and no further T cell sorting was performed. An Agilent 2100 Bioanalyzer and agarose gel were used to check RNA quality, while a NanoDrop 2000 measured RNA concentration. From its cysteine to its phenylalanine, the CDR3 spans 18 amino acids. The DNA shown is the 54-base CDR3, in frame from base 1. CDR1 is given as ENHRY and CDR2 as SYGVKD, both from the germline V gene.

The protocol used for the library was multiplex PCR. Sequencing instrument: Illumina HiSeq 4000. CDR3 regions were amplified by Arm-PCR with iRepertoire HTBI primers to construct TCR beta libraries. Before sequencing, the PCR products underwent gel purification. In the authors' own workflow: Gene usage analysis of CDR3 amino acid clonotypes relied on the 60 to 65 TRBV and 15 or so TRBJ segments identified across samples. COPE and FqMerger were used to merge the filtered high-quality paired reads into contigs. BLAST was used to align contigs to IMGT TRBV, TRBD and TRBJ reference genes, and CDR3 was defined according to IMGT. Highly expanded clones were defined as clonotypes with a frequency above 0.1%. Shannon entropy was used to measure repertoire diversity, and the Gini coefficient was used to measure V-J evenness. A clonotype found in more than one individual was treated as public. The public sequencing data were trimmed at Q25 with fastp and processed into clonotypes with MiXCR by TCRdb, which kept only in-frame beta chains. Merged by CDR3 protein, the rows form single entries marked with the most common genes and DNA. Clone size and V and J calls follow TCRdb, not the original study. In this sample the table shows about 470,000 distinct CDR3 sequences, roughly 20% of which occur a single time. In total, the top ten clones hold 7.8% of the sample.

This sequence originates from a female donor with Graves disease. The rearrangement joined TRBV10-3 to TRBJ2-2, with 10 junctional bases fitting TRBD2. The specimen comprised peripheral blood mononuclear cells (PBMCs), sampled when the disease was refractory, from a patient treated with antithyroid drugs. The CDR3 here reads CAISSEAGGTSNTGGLFF. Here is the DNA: TGTGCCATCAGTAGCGAAGCGGGAGGGACATCGAACACCGGGGGGCTGTTTTTT.